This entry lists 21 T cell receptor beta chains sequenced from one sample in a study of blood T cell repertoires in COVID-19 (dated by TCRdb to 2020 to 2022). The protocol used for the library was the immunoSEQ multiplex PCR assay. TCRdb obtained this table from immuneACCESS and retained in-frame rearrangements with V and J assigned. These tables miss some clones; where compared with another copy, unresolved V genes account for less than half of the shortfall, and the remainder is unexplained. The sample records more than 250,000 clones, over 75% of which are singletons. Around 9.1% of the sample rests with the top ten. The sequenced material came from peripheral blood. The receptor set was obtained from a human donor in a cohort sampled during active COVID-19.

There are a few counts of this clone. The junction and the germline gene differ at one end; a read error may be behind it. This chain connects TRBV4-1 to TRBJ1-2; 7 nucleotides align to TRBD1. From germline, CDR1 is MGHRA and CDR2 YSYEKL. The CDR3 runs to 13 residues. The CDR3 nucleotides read TGCGCCAGCAGCCAAGGAGCGCTTGGGACAGCAAACTTC. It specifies CASSQGALGTANF.

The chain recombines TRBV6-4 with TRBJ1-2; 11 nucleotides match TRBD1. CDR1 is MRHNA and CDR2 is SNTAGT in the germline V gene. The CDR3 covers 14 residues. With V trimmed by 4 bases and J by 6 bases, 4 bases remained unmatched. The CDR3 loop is CASSALGQGDGYTF. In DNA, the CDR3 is TGTGCCAGCAGTGCCCTGGGACAGGGGGATGGCTACACCTTC.

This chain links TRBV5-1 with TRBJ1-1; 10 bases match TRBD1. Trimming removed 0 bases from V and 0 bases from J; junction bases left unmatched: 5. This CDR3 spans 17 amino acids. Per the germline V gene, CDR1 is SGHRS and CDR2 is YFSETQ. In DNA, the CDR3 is TGCGCCAGCAGCTTGGGAGGGACAGGGGTCATGAACACTGAAGCTTTCTTT. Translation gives CASSLGGTGVMNTEAFF.

The CDR3 coding sequence is TGTGCCAGCAGTCCTTGGCCGGGAGATACGCAGTATTTT. Translating gives CASSPWPGDTQYF. The chain couples TRBV27 to TRBJ2-3; D unclear. Germline V CDR1 and CDR2: MNHEY, SMNVEV (reference sequence). Between the trimmed V and J ends, which lost 5 bases and 5 bases, there was a span of 11 bases. The CDR3 spans 13 residues.

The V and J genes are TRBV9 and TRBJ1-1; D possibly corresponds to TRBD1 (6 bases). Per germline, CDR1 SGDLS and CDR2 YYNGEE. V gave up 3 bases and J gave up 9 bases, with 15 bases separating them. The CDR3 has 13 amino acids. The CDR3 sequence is CASSASSRDKAFF. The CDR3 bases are TGTGCCAGCAGCGCCAGCTCCCGGGACAAAGCTTTCTTT.

The CDR3 is CATSRPGPYGYTF. CDR3 bases: TGTGCCACCAGCAGACCAGGGCCCTATGGCTACACCTTC. The chain employs TRBV15 and TRBJ1-2, with D possibly matching TRBD1 (5 bases). Germline lookup yields CDR1 LNHNV and CDR2 YYDKDF (reference sequence). The CDR3 runs 13 residues. Trimming pared 2 bases from V and 4 bases from J, leaving 8 bases between. Full variable domain (outside the CDR3, taken from reference TRBV15 and TRBJ1-2): DAMVIQNPRYQVTQFGKPVTLSCSQTLNHNVMYWYQQKSSQAPKLLFHYYDKDFNNEADTPDNFQSRRPNTSFCFLDIRSPGLGDTAMYLCATSRPGPYGYTFGSGTRLTVV.

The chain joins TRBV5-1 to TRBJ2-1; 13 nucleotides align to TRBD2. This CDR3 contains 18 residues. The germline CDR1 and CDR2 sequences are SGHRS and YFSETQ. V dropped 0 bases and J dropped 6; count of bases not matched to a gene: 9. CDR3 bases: TGCGCCAGCAGCTTGGGGGTCGGGACTAGCGGGATTGGCAATGAGCAGTTCTTC. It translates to CASSLGVGTSGIGNEQFF.

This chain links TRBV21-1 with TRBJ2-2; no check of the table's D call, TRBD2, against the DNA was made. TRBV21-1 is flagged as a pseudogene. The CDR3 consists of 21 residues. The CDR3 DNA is TGTGCCAGCAGCAAATGGGAGCGGGAGTTTTTTGATTCGAATAACACCGGGGAGCTGTTTTTT. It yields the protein CASSKWEREFFDSNNTGELFF.

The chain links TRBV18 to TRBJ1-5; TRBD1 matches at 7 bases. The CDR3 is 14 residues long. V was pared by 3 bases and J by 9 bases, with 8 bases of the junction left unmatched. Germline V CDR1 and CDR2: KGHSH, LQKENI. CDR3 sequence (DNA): TGTGCCAGCTCACCCGGGACAGCGCAATGGCCCCAGCATTTT. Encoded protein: CASSPGTAQWPQHF.

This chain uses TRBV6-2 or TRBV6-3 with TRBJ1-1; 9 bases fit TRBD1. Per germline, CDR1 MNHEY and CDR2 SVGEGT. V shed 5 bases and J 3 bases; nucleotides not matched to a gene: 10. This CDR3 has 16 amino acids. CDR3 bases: TGTGCCAGCAGTCCCGGGACAGGGAAACGGTACACTGAAGCTTTCTTT. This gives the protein CASSPGTGKRYTEAFF.

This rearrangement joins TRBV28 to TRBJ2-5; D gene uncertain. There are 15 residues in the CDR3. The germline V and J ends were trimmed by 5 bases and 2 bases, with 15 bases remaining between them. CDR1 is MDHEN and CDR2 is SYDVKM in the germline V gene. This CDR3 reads CASSEAGGRQETQYF. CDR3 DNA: TGTGCCAGCAGTGAGGCCGGCGGTAGGCAAGAGACCCAGTACTTC.

The CDR3 sequence is CASSEGRTDTQYF. For the CDR3, the DNA is TGTGCCAGCAGTGAGGGCCGCACAGATACGCAGTATTTT. This chain links TRBV6-4 with TRBJ2-3; no clear D. The CDR3 sequence is 13 residues long. Trimming stripped 3 bases from V and 1 base from J, with 5 bases between. Per germline, CDR1 MRHNA and CDR2 SNTAGT.

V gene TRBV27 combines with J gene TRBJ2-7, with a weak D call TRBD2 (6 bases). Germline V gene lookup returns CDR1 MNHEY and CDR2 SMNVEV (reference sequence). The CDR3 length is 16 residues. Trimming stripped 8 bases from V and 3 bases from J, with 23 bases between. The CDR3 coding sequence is TGTGCCAGCCGTGCGGAGGGGCTCAGCACAATCTACGAGCAGTACTTC. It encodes CASRAEGLSTIYEQYF.

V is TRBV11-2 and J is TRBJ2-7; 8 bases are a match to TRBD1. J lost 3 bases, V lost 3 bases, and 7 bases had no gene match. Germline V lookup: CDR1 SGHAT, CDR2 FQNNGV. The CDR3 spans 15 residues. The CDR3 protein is CASSFGWTGNYEQYF. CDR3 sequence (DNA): TGTGCCAGCAGCTTTGGCTGGACAGGGAACTACGAGCAGTACTTC.

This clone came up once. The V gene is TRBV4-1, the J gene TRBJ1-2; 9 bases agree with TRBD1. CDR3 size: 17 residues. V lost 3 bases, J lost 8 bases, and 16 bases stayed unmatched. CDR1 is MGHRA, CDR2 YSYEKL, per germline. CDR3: CASSHLGQGRSLVGYTF. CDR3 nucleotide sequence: TGCGCCAGCAGCCATTTAGGACAGGGGAGAAGTTTAGTAGGCTACACCTTC.

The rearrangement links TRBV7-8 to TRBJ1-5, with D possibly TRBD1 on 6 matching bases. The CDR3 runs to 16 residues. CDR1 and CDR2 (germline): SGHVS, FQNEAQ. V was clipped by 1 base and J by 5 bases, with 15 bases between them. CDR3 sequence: CASSLESLQGDQPQHF. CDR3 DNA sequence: TGTGCCAGCAGCTTAGAATCCTTACAGGGAGATCAGCCCCAGCATTTT.

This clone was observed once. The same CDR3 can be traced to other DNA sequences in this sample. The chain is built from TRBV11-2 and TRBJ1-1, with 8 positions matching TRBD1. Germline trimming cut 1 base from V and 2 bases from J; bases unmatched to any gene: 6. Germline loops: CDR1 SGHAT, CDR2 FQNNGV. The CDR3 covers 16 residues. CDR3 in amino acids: CASSLGGTGVNTEAFF. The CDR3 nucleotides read TGTGCCAGCAGCTTAGGGGGGACAGGCGTAAACACTGAAGCTTTCTTT.

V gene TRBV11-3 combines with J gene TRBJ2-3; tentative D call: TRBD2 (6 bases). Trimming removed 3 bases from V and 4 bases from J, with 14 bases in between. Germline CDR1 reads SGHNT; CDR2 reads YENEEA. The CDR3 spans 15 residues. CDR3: CASSFGRGGPDTQYF. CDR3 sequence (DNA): TGTGCCAGCAGCTTCGGGCGGGGCGGACCAGATACGCAGTATTTT.

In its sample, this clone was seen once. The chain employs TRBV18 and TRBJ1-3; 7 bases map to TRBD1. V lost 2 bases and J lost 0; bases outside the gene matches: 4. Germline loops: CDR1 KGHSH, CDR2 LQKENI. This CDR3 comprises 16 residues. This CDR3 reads CASSPGTVNSGNTIYF. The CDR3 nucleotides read TGTGCCAGCTCACCAGGGACAGTCAACTCTGGAAACACCATATATTTT. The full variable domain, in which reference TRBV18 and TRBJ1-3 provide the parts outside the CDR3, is NAGVMQNPRHLVRRRGQEARLRCSPMKGHSHVYWYRQLPEEGLKFMVYLQKENIIDESGMPKERFSAEFPKEGPSILRIQQVVRGDSAAYFCASSPGTVNSGNTIYFGEGSWLTVV.

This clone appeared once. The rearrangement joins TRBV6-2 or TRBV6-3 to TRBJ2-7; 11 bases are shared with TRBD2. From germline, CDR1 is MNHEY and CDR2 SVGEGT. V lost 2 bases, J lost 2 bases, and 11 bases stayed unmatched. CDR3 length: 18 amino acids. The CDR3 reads CASSYPPSSGGTPYEQYF. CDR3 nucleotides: TGTGCCAGCAGTTACCCCCCCTCTAGCGGGGGGACTCCCTACGAGCAGTACTTC.

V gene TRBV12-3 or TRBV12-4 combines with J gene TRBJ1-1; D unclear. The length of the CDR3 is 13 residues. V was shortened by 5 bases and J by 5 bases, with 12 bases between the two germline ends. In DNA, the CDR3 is TGTGCCAGCAGTCCCATAGGAGGGACTGAAGCTTTCTTT. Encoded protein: CASSPIGGTEAFF.